The 3 T cell receptor beta chains below were found in one sample sequenced in a study of blood T cell repertoires in COVID-19. Here immunoSEQ multiplex PCR was the method, and the copy in TCRdb shows in-frame clones only, minus some. The table has roughly 85,000 clones, around 74% seen once. Material: peripheral blood. The receptors stem from a human donor in a cohort sampled during active COVID-19.

The chain couples TRBV28 to TRBJ1-3, with TRBD1 matching 10 bases. This CDR3 region has 15 residues. The V and J ends lost 8 bases and 4 bases, in that order; junction bases with no gene match: 8. Germline assignment: CDR1 MDHEN and CDR2 SYDVKM. The CDR3 loop is CASSFGDRGGNTIYF. The CDR3 nucleotides read TGTGCCAGCTCCTTTGGGGACAGGGGCGGAAACACCATATATTTT.

V is TRBV27 and J is TRBJ2-1, with TRBD1 identical over 9 bases. The germline V gene has CDR1 MNHEY and CDR2 SMNVEV (reference sequence). The CDR3 runs 15 residues. J gave up 6 bases and V 7 bases, and 10 bases lay outside the gene matches. The CDR3 here is CASTKPGTGFNEQFF. CDR3 nucleotides: TGTGCCAGCACCAAGCCCGGGACAGGGTTCAATGAGCAGTTCTTC.

This sequence joins TRBV4-2 and TRBJ2-2; 7 bases fit TRBD1. Trimming removed 2 bases from V and 1 base from J; junction bases left unmatched: 4. CDR1 is LGHNA, CDR2 YNFKEQ, per germline. CDR3 size: 16 residues. This CDR3 is CASSQRRQGNTGELFF. CDR3 sequence (DNA): TGTGCCAGCAGCCAAAGAAGACAGGGGAACACCGGGGAGCTGTTTTTT.